This TCR beta chain was captured in a study of shared clonotypes between healthy human individuals. The study separated CD4+ cells into CD45RA+ naive and CD45RA-negative memory subsets. Points from the study as a whole: Estimated richness values were generally larger in naive subsets than in memory subsets. Having only a few donors restricted how much genetic and exposure-history diversity was captured.

Regarding this clone: What it binds is not known.

The CDR3 contains 14 residues. With 3 bases removed from V and 9 bases from J, the gap between germline ends came to 15 bases. Germline CDR1 KGHSH, CDR2 LQKENI. Each subset's genomic DNA was shared equally among a number of immunoSEQ plates. Sequenced by immunoSEQ multiplex PCR; TCRdb stores in-frame clones only, minus some. The sample carries some 2,400,000 clones, more than 90% recorded once. The chain couples TRBV18 to TRBJ2-1; D gene ambiguous. The material sequenced was naive CD4+ T cells sorted from blood. Indicated subset: CD45RA+ positively selected. This receptor was taken from a young man in good health. CDR3 sequence (DNA): TGTGCCAGCTCACCCCAGGCGTCGATCGGTGAGCAGTTCTTC. This sequence encodes CASSPQASIGEQFF.